One and the same sample provided the 12 T cell receptor beta chains below, sequenced in a study of blood T cell repertoires in COVID-19. Using immunoSEQ multiplex PCR, the repertoire was profiled, and TCRdb retains in-frame clones only, with some absent. The table includes 60,000 to 70,000 clones, roughly 77% detected once. The source material was peripheral blood. These receptors were collected from an elderly man with acute or convalescent COVID-19.

The rearrangement uses TRBV2 and TRBJ2-2, with 11 bases fitting TRBD2. The CDR3 is 15 residues long. The V and J ends lost 9 bases and 3 bases, in that order; junction bases with no gene match: 6. Germline V gene data show CDR1 as SNHLY and CDR2 as FYNNEI. CDR3 amino acids: CARGLAGGYTGELFF. DNA for the CDR3: TGTGCCAGAGGGCTAGCGGGAGGTTACACCGGGGAGCTGTTTTTT.

This chain connects TRBV3-1 (or the pseudogene TRBV3-2) to TRBJ2-7; 8 nucleotides agree with TRBD1. Germline V lookup: CDR1 LGHDT, CDR2 YNNKEL (reference sequence). The CDR3 runs 15 residues. Trimming at V came to 5 bases and at J to 2 bases, leaving 8 bases not matched to a gene. The DNA of the CDR3 is TGTGCCAGCAGCTCTCGACAGGGGCGAGCCTACGAGCAGTACTTC. This gives the protein CASSSRQGRAYEQYF.

This chain joins TRBV7-6 and TRBJ2-1; possible D gene TRBD2, 5 bases. The CDR3 has 15 residues. Looked up from germline, CDR1 is SGHVS and CDR2 is FNYEAQ. With 1 base removed from V and 1 base from J, the gap between germline ends came to 8 bases. The CDR3 here is CASSLGTGSYNEQFF. The CDR3 DNA sequence: TGTGCCAGCAGCTTAGGGACGGGATCCTACAATGAGCAGTTCTTC.

In this sample, this clone turned up once. V is TRBV19 and J is TRBJ1-6; TRBD1 aligns across 7 bases. Germline trimming cut 5 bases from V and 7 bases from J; bases unmatched to any gene: 11. Germline V gene data show CDR1 as LNHDA and CDR2 as SQIVND (reference sequence). The CDR3 is made up of 16 amino acids. The DNA of the CDR3 is TGTGCCAGTAGTGACAGGGTCCGGGGGCTAAATTCACCCCTCCACTTT. It codes for CASSDRVRGLNSPLHF.

The chain couples TRBV21-1 to TRBJ2-5; the table calls TRBD2, which could not be checked here. TRBV21-1 is a pseudogene. The CDR3 runs to 15 residues. CDR3 amino acids: CASSKLAGGRETQYF. CDR3 bases: TGTGCCAGCAGCAAGCTAGCGGGGGGGCGTGAGACCCAGTACTTC.

The V gene is TRBV11-2, the J gene TRBJ2-2, with D tentatively TRBD1 (6 bases). Trimming pared 5 bases from V and 0 bases from J, leaving 19 bases between. CDR1 is SGHAT and CDR2 is FQNNGV in the germline V gene. The CDR3 extends over 18 amino acids. CDR3 nucleotides: TGTGCCAGCAGCCCCGCCCCAGGGGCCACCACGAACACCGGGGAGCTGTTTTTT. Encoded protein: CASSPAPGATTNTGELFF.

CDR3 sequence (DNA): TGTGCCAGCTCACCGCCCCAGGGCTCCTACGAGCAGTACTTC. Its translation is CASSPPQGSYEQYF. This sequence joins TRBV18 and TRBJ2-7; perhaps TRBD1 as D (5 bases). Germline CDR1 reads KGHSH; CDR2 reads LQKENI. Trimming pared 3 bases from V and 0 bases from J, leaving 9 bases between. The CDR3 runs 14 residues.

The rearrangement joins TRBV7-2 to TRBJ2-3, with 7 positions matching TRBD2. The germline V gene encodes CDR1 SGHTA and CDR2 FQGNSA. J was trimmed by 1 base and V by 5 bases; bases with no gene match: 6. The CDR3 sequence is 15 residues long. The CDR3 protein is CASSQQRDGTDTQYF. CDR3 in DNA: TGTGCCAGCAGCCAACAGCGGGATGGCACAGATACGCAGTATTTT.

The J gene is TRBJ1-2, the V gene TRBV6-5; D is possibly TRBD1 (5 bases). V gave up 2 bases and J gave up 3 bases, with 7 bases separating them. The CDR3 consists of 13 residues. Looked up from germline, CDR1 is MNHEY and CDR2 is SVGAGI. The CDR3 protein is CASSYGADYGYTF. The CDR3 DNA sequence: TGTGCCAGCAGTTACGGGGCGGACTATGGCTACACCTTC.

In its sample, this clone was seen once. This chain connects TRBV27 to TRBJ2-7; 13 bases fit TRBD2. The CDR3 covers 17 residues. V shed 0 bases and J 7 bases; nucleotides not matched to a gene: 9. Germline CDR1 MNHEY, CDR2 SMNVEV (reference sequence). The DNA of the CDR3 is TGTGCCAGCAGTTTATCTATTGGGACTAGCGGGACGTTGGAGCAGTACTTC. Its protein product is CASSLSIGTSGTLEQYF.

This clone was counted ten times or more. The same CDR3 can be traced to other DNA sequences in this sample. The gene calls are TRBV5-1 and TRBJ2-1, with 11 bases fitting TRBD2. The CDR3 has 16 residues. Germline loops: CDR1 SGHRS, CDR2 YFSETQ. The J segment lost 0 bases and the V segment lost 1 base, leaving 0 bases of the junction unmatched. This CDR3 is CASSLTSGSSYNEQFF. As DNA, the CDR3 is TGCGCCAGCAGCTTGACTAGCGGGAGCTCCTACAATGAGCAGTTCTTC.

This sequence joins TRBV5-1 and TRBJ2-7; maybe TRBD1 (6 bases). This CDR3 has 14 amino acids. Germline V lookup: CDR1 SGHRS, CDR2 YFSETQ. V lost 4 bases and J lost 2, with 13 bases in between. CDR3: CASSIQGSAYEQYF. The CDR3 coding sequence is TGCGCCAGCAGCATACAGGGTTCGGCCTACGAGCAGTACTTC.